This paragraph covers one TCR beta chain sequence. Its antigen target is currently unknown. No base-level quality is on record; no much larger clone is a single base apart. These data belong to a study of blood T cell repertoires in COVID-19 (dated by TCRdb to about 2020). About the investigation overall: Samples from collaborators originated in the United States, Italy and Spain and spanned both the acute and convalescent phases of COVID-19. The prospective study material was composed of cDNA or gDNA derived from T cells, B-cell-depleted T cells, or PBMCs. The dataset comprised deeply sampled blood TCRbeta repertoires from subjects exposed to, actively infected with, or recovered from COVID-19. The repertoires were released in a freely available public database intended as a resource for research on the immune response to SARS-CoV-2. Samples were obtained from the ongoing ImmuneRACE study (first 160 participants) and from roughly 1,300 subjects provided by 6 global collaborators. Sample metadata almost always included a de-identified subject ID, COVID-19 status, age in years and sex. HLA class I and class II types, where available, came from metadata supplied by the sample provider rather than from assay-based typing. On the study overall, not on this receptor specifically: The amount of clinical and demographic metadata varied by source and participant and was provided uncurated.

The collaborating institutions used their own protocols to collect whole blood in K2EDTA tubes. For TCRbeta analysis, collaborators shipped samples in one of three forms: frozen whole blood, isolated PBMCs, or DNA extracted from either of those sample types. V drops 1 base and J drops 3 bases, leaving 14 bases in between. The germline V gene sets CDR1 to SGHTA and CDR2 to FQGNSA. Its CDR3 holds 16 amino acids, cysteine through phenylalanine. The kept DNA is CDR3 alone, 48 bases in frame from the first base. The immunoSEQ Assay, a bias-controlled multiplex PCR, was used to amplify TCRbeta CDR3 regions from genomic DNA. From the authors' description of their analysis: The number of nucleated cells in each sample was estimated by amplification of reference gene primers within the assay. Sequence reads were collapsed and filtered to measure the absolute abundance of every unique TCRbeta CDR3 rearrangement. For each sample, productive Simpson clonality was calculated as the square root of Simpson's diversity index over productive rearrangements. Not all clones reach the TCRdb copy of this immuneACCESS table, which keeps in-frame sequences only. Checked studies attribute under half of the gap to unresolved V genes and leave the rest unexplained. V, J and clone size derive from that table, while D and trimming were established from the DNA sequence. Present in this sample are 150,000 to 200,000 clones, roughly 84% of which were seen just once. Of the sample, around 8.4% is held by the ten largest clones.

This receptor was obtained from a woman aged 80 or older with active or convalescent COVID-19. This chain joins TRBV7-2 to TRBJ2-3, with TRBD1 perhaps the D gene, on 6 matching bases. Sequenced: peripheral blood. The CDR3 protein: CASSLGTRQVTDTQYF. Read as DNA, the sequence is TGTGCCAGCAGCTTAGGAACTAGACAGGTGACAGATACGCAGTATTTT. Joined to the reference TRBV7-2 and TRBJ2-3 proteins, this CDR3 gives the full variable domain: GAGVSQSPSNKVTEKGKDVELRCDPISGHTALYWYRQSLGQGLEFLIYFQGNSAPDKSGLPSDRFSAERTGGSVSTLTIQRTQQEDSAVYLCASSLGTRQVTDTQYFGPGTRLTVL.